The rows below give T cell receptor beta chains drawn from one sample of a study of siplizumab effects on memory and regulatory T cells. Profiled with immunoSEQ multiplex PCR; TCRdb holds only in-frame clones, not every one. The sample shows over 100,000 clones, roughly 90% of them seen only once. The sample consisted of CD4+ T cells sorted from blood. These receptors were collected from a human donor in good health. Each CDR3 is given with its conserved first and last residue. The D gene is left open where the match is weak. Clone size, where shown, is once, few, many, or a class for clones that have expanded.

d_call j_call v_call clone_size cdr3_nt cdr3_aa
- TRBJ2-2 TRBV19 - TGTGCCAGTAGTTCCCCTACCGGCATCGGGACCGGGGAGCTGTTTTTT CASSSPTGIGTGELFF
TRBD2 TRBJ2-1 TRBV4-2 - TGTGCCAGCAGCCAAGATTGGCTAGCGGGAAACAATGAGCAGTTCTTC CASSQDWLAGNNEQFF
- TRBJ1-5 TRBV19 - TGTGCCAGTAGTATTATACAAACCACCACTCAGCCCCAGCATTTT CASSIIQTTTQPQHF
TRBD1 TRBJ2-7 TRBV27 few TGTGCCAGCAGTTTCCGACAGGGAGAGCACGAGCAGTACTTC CASSFRQGEHEQYF
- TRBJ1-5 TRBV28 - TGTGCCAGCAGTTTCGACAGGAAATCAGCCCGGGGGAATTTT CASSFDRKSARGNF
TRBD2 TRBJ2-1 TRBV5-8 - TGTGCCAGCAGCTCAGGACTAGTTGGTGAGCAGTTCTTC CASSSGLVGEQFF
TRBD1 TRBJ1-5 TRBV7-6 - TGTGCCAGCAGCCCTTTCGGGACAGGGACAAATCAGCCCCAGCATTTT CASSPFGTGTNQPQHF
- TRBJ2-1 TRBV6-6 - TGTGCCAGCAGTTACCCCTCCGGGTCGGATGAGCAGTTCTTC CASSYPSGSDEQFF
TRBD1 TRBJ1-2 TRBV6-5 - TGTGCCAGCAGTCGTGGACAGGGGGCTTATGGCTACACCTTC CASSRGQGAYGYTF
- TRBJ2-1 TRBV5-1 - TGCGCCAGCAGCTTGGGAGCTGACAGCGTCGGGCGTTCTAATGAGCAGTTCTTC CASSLGADSVGRSNEQFF
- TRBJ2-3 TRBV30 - TGTGCCTGGAGGTCCGGGGATACGCAGTATTTT CAWRSGDTQYF
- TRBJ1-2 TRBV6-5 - TGTGCCAGCAGTTCCGGGGATTATGGCTACACCTTC CASSSGDYGYTF
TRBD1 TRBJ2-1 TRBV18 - TGTGCCAGCTCAAAAGGGACAGGGGCGATCAATGAGCAGTTCTTC CASSKGTGAINEQFF
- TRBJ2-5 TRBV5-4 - TGTGCCAGCAGCCTTCCCGGGGGGCAAGAGCAGTACTTC CASSLPGGQEQYF
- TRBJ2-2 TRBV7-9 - TGTGCCAGCTTCCAATCGGAGGTTCCCGGGGAGCTGTTTTTT CASFQSEVPGELFF
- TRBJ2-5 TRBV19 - TGTGCCAGCCAAAGGAAGCGGCAAGAGACCCAGTACTTC CASQRKRQETQYF
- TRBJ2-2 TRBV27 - TGTGCCAGCAGTTTTACCTCGAACACCGGGGAGCTGTTTTTT CASSFTSNTGELFF
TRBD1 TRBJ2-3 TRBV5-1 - TGCGCCAGCAGGCGGGACAGGGGTTTGACAGATACGCAGTATTTT CASRRDRGLTDTQYF
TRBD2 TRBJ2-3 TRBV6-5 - TGTGCCAGCAGGGGAACAGGGCGCGGGAGGGATACGCAGTATTTT CASRGTGRGRDTQYF
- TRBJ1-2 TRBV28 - TGTGCCAGCAAACAGGGCAACATGGGCTATGGCTACACCTTC CASKQGNMGYGYTF
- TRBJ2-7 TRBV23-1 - TGCGCCAGCAGTCAAGAGGACAGCAGCTCCTACGAGCAGTACTTC CASSQEDSSSYEQYF
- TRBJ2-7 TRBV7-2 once TGTGCCAGCAGCTTAGGCCATACCACCTACGAGCAGTACTTC CASSLGHTTYEQYF
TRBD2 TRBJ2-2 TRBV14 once TGTGCCAGCAGGTTTAGCGGGAGGAACACCGGGGAGCTGTTTTTT CASRFSGRNTGELFF
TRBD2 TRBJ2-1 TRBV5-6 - TGTGCCAGCAGCTTCTGGCTAGCGGGATTTTCCCAATGGGAGCAGTTCTTC CASSFWLAGFSQWEQFF
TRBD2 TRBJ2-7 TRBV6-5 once TGTGCCAGCAGTCGGACTAGCGGCTACGAGCAGTACTTC CASSRTSGYEQYF
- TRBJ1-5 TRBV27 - TGTGCCAGCAGTTCACAGTCAAATCAGCCCCAGCATTTT CASSSQSNQPQHF
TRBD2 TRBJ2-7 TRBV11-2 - TGTGCCAGCAGCTACCCCTTTGGCGGGAGGAGGTACGAGCAGTACTTC CASSYPFGGRRYEQYF
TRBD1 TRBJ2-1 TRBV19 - TGTGCCAGTAGCACCCGACAGGGGGCCGGTAGGGTAGGTGAGCAGTTCTTC CASSTRQGAGRVGEQFF
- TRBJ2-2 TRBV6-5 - TGTGCCAGCGGCCGGGACCCGAACACCGGGGAGCTGTTTTTT CASGRDPNTGELFF
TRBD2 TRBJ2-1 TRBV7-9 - TGTGCCAGCAGCTTTAGTAGCGGGACTTACAATGAGCAGTTCTTC CASSFSSGTYNEQFF
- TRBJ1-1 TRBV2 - TGTGCCAGCGGGGAGTCCAGGCTGAACACTGAAGCTTTCTTT CASGESRLNTEAFF
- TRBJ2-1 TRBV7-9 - TGTGCCAGCAGCTTAGTTTCCGCTGGAGAGCAGTTCTTC CASSLVSAGEQFF
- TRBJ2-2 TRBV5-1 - TGCGCCAGCAGCTTGGCCCTGGGGACAGGGGAGCTGTTTTTT CASSLALGTGELFF
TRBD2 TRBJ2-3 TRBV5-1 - TGCGCCAGCAGCTTTAACGGGAGGGCCGGGGATACGCAGTATTTT CASSFNGRAGDTQYF
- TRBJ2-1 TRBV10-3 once TGTGCCATCAGGGCCCCTGAGGGCCTCAATGAGCAGTTCTTC CAIRAPEGLNEQFF
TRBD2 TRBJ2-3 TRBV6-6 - TGTGCCAGCAGAATGAGCGGGAGGGCTGGCACAGATACGCAGTATTTT CASRMSGRAGTDTQYF
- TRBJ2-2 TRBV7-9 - TGTGCCAGCAGCTTATCTATGGACACCGGGGAGCTGTTTTTT CASSLSMDTGELFF
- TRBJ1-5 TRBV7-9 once TGTGCCAGCAGCTCGGACACAAATAGCAATCAGCCCCAGCATTTT CASSSDTNSNQPQHF
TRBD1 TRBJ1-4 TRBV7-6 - TGTGCCAGCAGCTTAGAGCCCAGGGGGGGTAATGAAAAACTGTTTTTT CASSLEPRGGNEKLFF
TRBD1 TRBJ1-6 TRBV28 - TGTGCCAGCAGTATCCCCGGGACAGGGAGTTCACCCCTCCACTTT CASSIPGTGSSPLHF
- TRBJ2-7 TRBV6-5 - TGTGCCAGCAGTAGGCTAACCTACGAGCAGTACTTC CASSRLTYEQYF
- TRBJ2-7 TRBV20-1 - TGCAGTGTCCTCGGGTACGAGCAGTACTTC CSVLGYEQYF
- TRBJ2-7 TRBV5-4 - TGTGCCAGCAGCTTTGGGCACAGGGATCCCTACGAGCAGTACTTC CASSFGHRDPYEQYF
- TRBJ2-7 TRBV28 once TGTGCCAGCAGAGGATACGAGCAGTACTTC CASRGYEQYF
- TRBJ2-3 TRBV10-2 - TGCGCCAGCACGGGAGCTTCAGATACGCAGTATTTT CASTGASDTQYF
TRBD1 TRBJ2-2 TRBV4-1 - TGCGCCAGCTCAAACAGGGGGCGTGATATCGGGGAGCTGTTTTTT CASSNRGRDIGELFF
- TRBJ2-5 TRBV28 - TGTGCCAGCAGTTTATCGGTGGGGCAAGAGACCCAGTACTTC CASSLSVGQETQYF
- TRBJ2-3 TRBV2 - TGTGCCAGCAGTGGGCGTAGGATTGATACGCAGTATTTT CASSGRRIDTQYF
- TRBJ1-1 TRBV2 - TGTGCCAGCCAGACCCAAACAGGGATGAACACTGAAGCTTTCTTT CASQTQTGMNTEAFF